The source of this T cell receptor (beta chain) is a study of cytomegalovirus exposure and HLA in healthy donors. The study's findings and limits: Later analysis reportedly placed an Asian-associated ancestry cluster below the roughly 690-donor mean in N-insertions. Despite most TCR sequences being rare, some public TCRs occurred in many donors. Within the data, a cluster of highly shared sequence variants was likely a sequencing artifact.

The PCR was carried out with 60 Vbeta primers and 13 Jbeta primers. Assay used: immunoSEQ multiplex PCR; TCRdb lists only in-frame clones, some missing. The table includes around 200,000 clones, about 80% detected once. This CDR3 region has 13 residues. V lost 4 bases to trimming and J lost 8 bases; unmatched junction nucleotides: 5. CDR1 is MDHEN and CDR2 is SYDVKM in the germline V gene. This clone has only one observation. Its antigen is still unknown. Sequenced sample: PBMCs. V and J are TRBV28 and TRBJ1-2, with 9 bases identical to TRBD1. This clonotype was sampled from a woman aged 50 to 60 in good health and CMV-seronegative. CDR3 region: CASSSSGTGGYTF. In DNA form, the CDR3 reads TGTGCCAGCAGTTCCTCCGGGACAGGGGGCTACACCTTC.